This T cell receptor (beta chain) derives from a study of blood T cells in healthy people across ages. For the second PCR, which ran for roughly 7 to 11 cycles, a sample-barcoded 5' primer and a J-beta primer mix were used. TCRdb re-called the 5' RACE reads through MiXCR, storing one row per CDR3 protein. Counted here are 1.6 million or so distinct CDR3 sequences, around 36% occurring once; the ten biggest clones make up over 9%. Points on this clonotype: The antigen remains unidentified. This could be a read error, since a much larger clone is one nucleotide away.

Overall study findings and caveats: Estimates of total diversity, which came from one million sequenced T cells, were considered to be underestimates. Both naive CD4+ cell counts and diversity were greater in long-lived donors than in aged donors.

The authors drew about 9.5 milliliters of peripheral blood from each donor. The source of this sequence is a woman aged 30 to 39 in good health. The material sequenced was blood.

In nucleotides, the CDR3 is TGCGTCAGCAGCTTGGGATCTAGCTTGAATGAGCAGTTCTTC. Translation gives CVSSLGSSLNEQFF. J is TRBJ2-1 and V is TRBV5-1; D is perhaps TRBD2 (5 bases). Germline V lookup: CDR1 SGHRS, CDR2 YFSETQ. The CDR3 is 14 amino acids.